These 19 T cell receptor beta chains were all obtained from the same sample, sequenced in a study of cytomegalovirus exposure and HLA in healthy donors. A multiplex PCR was run with 60 Vbeta primers and 13 Jbeta primers. Measured with immunoSEQ multiplex PCR; TCRdb has only the in-frame clones, and not every one. Found here are 150,000 to 200,000 clones, around 79% of them singletons; the top ten hold 4.4%. The sample taken for sequencing was PBMCs. The receptors derive from a woman aged 25 to 45 in good health and CMV-seropositive.

The chain carries TRBV19 and TRBJ2-7; 8 bases are a match to TRBD1. V lost 10 bases and J lost 0; bases outside the gene matches: 8. CDR1 and CDR2 (germline): LNHDA, SQIVND (reference sequence). The CDR3 has 14 residues. The CDR3 loop is CATVGQGVSYEQYF. As DNA, the CDR3 is TGTGCCACGGTAGGACAGGGCGTCTCCTACGAGCAGTACTTC.

This clone was detected a few times. The chain uses TRBV10-1 and TRBJ1-1; D is unclear. The CDR3 has 13 amino acids. V lost 2 bases and J lost 4, with 8 bases in between. Germline CDR1 WNHNN, CDR2 SYGVQD (reference sequence). The CDR3, as DNA: TGCGCCAGCAGTGAGCTGGGCTCCACTGAAGCTTTCTTT. This sequence encodes CASSELGSTEAFF.

This clone was observed a few times. The chain carries TRBV6-1 and TRBJ2-1, with D unresolved. Looked up from germline, CDR1 is MNHNS and CDR2 is SASEGT. The CDR3 sequence is 15 residues long. V was cut by 1 base and J by 4 bases, with 11 bases left in between. The CDR3 sequence is CASSEVHSRYNEQFF. The CDR3 nucleotides are TGTGCCAGCAGTGAAGTGCACAGCCGATACAATGAGCAGTTCTTC.

The rearrangement uses TRBV10-3 and TRBJ1-5; TRBD1 matches 8 bases. V was clipped by 0 bases and J by 2 bases; unmatched bases: 9. CDR1 is ENHRY and CDR2 is SYGVKD in the germline V gene. CDR3 size: 18 residues. The chain's CDR3 is CAISESPQGAWGNQPQHF. The CDR3 nucleotides are TGTGCCATCAGTGAGTCCCCCCAGGGGGCGTGGGGCAATCAGCCCCAGCATTTT.

On this clone: A junction end diverges from the germline sequence, so it may reflect a read error. V and J are TRBV7-9 and TRBJ2-7, with 7 nucleotides matching TRBD1. This CDR3 contains 14 residues. The germline CDR1 and CDR2 sequences are SEHNR and FQNEAQ (reference sequence). CDR3 sequence reads: CSSSERDRSYEQYF. CDR3 in DNA: TGTTCCAGCAGCGAAAGGGACAGATCCTACGAGCAGTACTTC. Drawing the rest from reference TRBV7-9 and TRBJ2-7, the complete variable domain is DTGVSQNPRHKITKRGQNVTFRCDPISEHNRLYWYRQTLGQGPEFLTYFQNEAQLEKSRLLSDRFSAERPKGSFSTLEIQRTEQGDSAMYLCSSSERDRSYEQYFGPGTRLTVT.

In this sample, this clone turned up a few times. The V gene is TRBV4-1, the J gene TRBJ2-1, with TRBD1 as a possible D gene (5 bases). The V and J ends lost 1 base and 4 bases respectively, with 8 bases between them. Germline lookup yields CDR1 MGHRA and CDR2 YSYEKL. The CDR3 extends over 14 amino acids. The CDR3 sequence: CASSQVDSYNEQFF. CDR3 DNA: TGCGCCAGCAGCCAAGTCGACAGTTACAATGAGCAGTTCTTC.

The chain couples TRBV29-1 to TRBJ1-2; a possible D gene is TRBD1 (6 bases). CDR3 length: 13 amino acids. Germline CDR1 and CDR2: SQVTM and ANQGSEA. The V and J ends lost 6 bases and 4 bases respectively, with 15 bases between them. CDR3 nucleotide sequence: TGCAGCGTCGCCGGGGGGCGCTTCTATGGCTACACCTTC. The encoded protein is CSVAGGRFYGYTF. The full variable domain, its missing parts supplied by reference TRBV29-1 and TRBJ1-2, is SAVISQKPSRDICQRGTSLTIQCQVDSQVTMMFWYRQQPGQSLTLIATANQGSEATYESGFVIDKFPISRPNLTFSTLTVSNMSPEDSSIYLCSVAGGRFYGYTFGSGTRLTVV.

The chain joins TRBV7-2 to TRBJ2-4, with D possibly being TRBD2 (7 bases). In germline, CDR1 is SGHTA, CDR2 FQGNSA. The CDR3 is 16 amino acids. V was trimmed by 3 bases and J by 7 bases, leaving 19 bases between them. CDR3 in DNA: TGTGCCAGCAGCTTCCGGGGGGCGGGATTAGGCAACATTCAGTACTTC. Protein: CASSFRGAGLGNIQYF.

The rearrangement uses TRBV11-3 and TRBJ2-5; TRBD2 agrees at 7 bases. The V gene's germline CDR1 is SGHNT and CDR2 YENEEA. The ends lost 4 bases at V and 5 bases at J; junction bases unmatched: 7. The CDR3 loop spans 14 amino acids. The CDR3 region has the DNA TGTGCCAGCAGCTCAAGACTAGCTCCGGAGACCCAGTACTTC. Protein: CASSSRLAPETQYF.

The chain uses TRBV2 and TRBJ1-2; 8 nucleotides match TRBD1. Trimming at V came to 6 bases and at J to 10 bases, leaving 10 bases not matched to a gene. Germline-derived CDR1 and CDR2 are SNHLY and FYNNEI. The CDR3 is 13 residues long. The CDR3 DNA is TGTGCCAGCAGCTTGGGACAGGCTAGGGACTACACCTTC. Translation gives CASSLGQARDYTF.

V usage is TRBV9 and J usage is TRBJ2-6; 15 bases match TRBD2. This CDR3 has 19 residues. The germline gives CDR1 SGDLS, CDR2 YYNGEE. Losses at the gene ends were 3 bases for V and 0 bases for J; bases not matched to a gene: 4. This CDR3 is CASSEGLAGGPSGANVLTF. CDR3 in DNA: TGTGCCAGCAGCGAGGGACTAGCGGGAGGACCCTCTGGGGCCAACGTCCTGACTTTC.

Only a few counts were recorded for this clone. This rearrangement joins TRBV27 to TRBJ2-5, with D tentatively TRBD1 (7 bases). Trimming left V 7 bases short and J 5 bases short, with 14 bases between. This CDR3 region has 13 residues. The germline CDR1 and CDR2 sequences are MNHEY and SMNVEV (reference sequence). For the CDR3, the DNA is TGTGCCAGCACTAGACAGGGAGGCGAGACCCAGTACTTC. Its translation is CASTRQGGETQYF.

The rearrangement joins TRBV9 to TRBJ2-3, with a weak D call TRBD2 (5 bases). Trimming shortened V by 0 bases and J by 0 bases, and 11 bases separated the two germline ends. Germline-derived CDR1 and CDR2 are SGDLS and YYNGEE. The CDR3 spans 16 residues. The CDR3 DNA sequence: TGTGCCAGCAGCGTAGAGGCGGGCTTAAGCACAGATACGCAGTATTTT. This sequence encodes CASSVEAGLSTDTQYF.

The rearrangement links TRBV7-9 to TRBJ2-1; TRBD2 might be the D (5 bases). V was shortened by 2 bases and J by 8 bases, with 10 bases between the two germline ends. The CDR3 runs to 13 residues. Germline CDR1 SEHNR, CDR2 FQNEAQ (reference sequence). CDR3: CASSLSLAHEQFF. CDR3 DNA: TGTGCCAGCAGCTTAAGTCTAGCACATGAGCAGTTCTTC.

The chain carries TRBV6-6 and TRBJ2-1, with TRBD2 matching 13 bases. This CDR3 has 16 amino acids. Germline V lookup: CDR1 MNHNY, CDR2 SVGAGI (reference sequence). Trimming removed 4 bases from V and 7 bases from J; junction bases left unmatched: 7. In DNA form, the CDR3 reads TGTGCCAGCAGTTGGCCCGGGACTAGCGGGACTAATGAGCAGTTCTTC. Translating it yields CASSWPGTSGTNEQFF.

V gene TRBV5-1 combines with J gene TRBJ1-1, with TRBD1 as a possible D gene (5 bases). The V gene lost 1 base and the J gene lost 0 bases, with 13 bases spanning the gap. CDR3 size: 16 residues. The V gene's germline CDR1 is SGHRS and CDR2 YFSETQ. For the CDR3, the DNA is TGCGCCAGCAGCTTGAGTGGGGGGGACCTGAACACTGAAGCTTTCTTT. The encoded protein is CASSLSGGDLNTEAFF.

The chain employs TRBV6-1 and TRBJ2-7, with a tentative D call TRBD1 (5 bases). The V and J ends lost 6 bases and 5 bases respectively, with 17 bases between them. The germline gives CDR1 MNHNS, CDR2 SASEGT. The CDR3 has 14 amino acids. CDR3 in amino acids: CASRELQGPHEQYF. Written as DNA, the CDR3 is TGTGCCAGCAGGGAGCTTCAGGGTCCCCACGAGCAGTACTTC.

CDR3 in DNA: TGTGCCAGCAGCCCCAGGACAGGGGGCGCTGGCGGGGGCTCCTACAATGAGCAGTTCTTC. It codes for CASSPRTGGAGGGSYNEQFF. The V and J genes are TRBV11-3 and TRBJ2-1, with 11 bases that match TRBD1. In germline, CDR1 is SGHNT, CDR2 YENEEA. The CDR3 runs 20 residues. The J segment lost 0 bases and the V segment lost 5 bases, leaving 15 bases of the junction unmatched.

The chain has TRBV9 and TRBJ2-5; 7 positions agree with TRBD2. The CDR3 has 16 residues. Germline trimming cut 0 bases from V and 0 bases from J; bases unmatched to any gene: 5. Germline values: CDR1 SGDLS, CDR2 YYNGEE. CDR3 in amino acids: CASSVAGSGYQETQYF. The CDR3 DNA sequence: TGTGCCAGCAGCGTAGCGGGTAGCGGGTACCAAGAGACCCAGTACTTC.